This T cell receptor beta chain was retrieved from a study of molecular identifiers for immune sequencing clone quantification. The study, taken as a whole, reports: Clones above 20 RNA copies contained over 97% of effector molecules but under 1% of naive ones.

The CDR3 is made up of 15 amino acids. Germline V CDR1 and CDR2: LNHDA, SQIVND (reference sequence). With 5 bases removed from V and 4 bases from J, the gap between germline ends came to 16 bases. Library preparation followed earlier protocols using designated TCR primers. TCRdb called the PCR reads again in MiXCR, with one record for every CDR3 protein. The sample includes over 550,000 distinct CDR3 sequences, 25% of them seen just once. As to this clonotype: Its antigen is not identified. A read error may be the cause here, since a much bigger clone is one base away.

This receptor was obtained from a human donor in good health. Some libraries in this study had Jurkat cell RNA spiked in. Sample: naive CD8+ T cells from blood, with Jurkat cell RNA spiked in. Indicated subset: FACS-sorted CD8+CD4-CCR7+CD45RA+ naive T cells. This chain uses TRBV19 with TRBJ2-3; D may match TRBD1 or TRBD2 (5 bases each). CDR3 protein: CASSGTSSSPDTQYF. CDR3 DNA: TGTGCCAGTAGTGGGACCTCTTCATCGCCAGATACGCAGTATTTT.